This T cell receptor beta chain was found in a study of T cell responses to AZD1222 COVID-19 vaccine. TCRdb's table, derived via immunoSEQ multiplex PCR, lists solely in-frame clones and lacks some. The sample holds 90,000 to 100,000 clones, 70% to 90% seen once. The CDR3 consists of 13 residues. V was trimmed by 2 bases and J by 3 bases, leaving 7 bases between them. Turning to this clone: Its antigen is not identified.

General observations from the study: Donors in the cohort were predominantly white British and more often female, and clonal diversity was possibly underestimated. The breadth and depth of Spike-specific TCRs increased once two AZD1222 doses had been given.

The clonotype was recovered from an adult in good health. The source was peripheral blood, collected on day 0 of AZD1222 vaccination. J is TRBJ1-2 and V is TRBV12-3 or TRBV12-4; possibly TRBD1 for D (5 bases). CDR3: CASSLKGDYGYTF. In nucleotides, the CDR3 is TGTGCCAGCAGTTTAAAAGGGGACTATGGCTACACCTTC.